Below, one T cell receptor (beta chain) is given with its context. This clonotype came up many times. Its antigen is unknown. No much larger clone is present one base from it, and per-base qualities are unavailable. The time point label here, explained by the study, means: blood at routine non-recurrence follow-up after resection. Whole RNA extracted from tumor and nontumor lung tissue, or from cryopreserved PBMC samples, was used for TCR sequencing without cell sorting. A patient was chosen for TCR sequencing only when enough RNA was available from at least two tumor regions. Libraries came from 5' RACE. Sequenced using a NextSeq 500. In the TCR library protocol, a unique molecular identifier was attached to each TCR cDNA molecule so that PCR and sequencing errors could be corrected. In the authors' own workflow: Decombinator tools were used for TCR identification, UMI-based error correction and CDR3 extraction. Expanded TCRs were defined as those above a frequency of 2 per 1,000, corresponding to the top 1% of the tumor frequency distribution. Rényi diversity was computed with the R vegan package after subsampling each repertoire 100 times to 5,000 TCRs. CDR3 similarity networks were built from amino acid triplet string-kernel similarity, connecting CDR3s with pairwise similarity above 0.82. The public reads were reprocessed in TCRdb via fastp at Q25 and MiXCR, keeping in-frame beta chains. All rows with the same CDR3 protein become a single entry with the most common DNA and genes. Clone size and V and J calls follow TCRdb, not the original study. This sample gives some 20,000 distinct CDR3 sequences in total; 9% to 10% of them show up just once. The ten largest clones represent around 21% of the sample.

The data stem from a study of spatial heterogeneity in lung cancer (dated by TCRdb to between 2018 and 2021). As for the study more broadly: Samples were obtained from 72 patients with early-stage, untreated non-small cell lung cancer from the lung TRACERx cohort. Follow-up PBMC samples were sequenced whenever available, with the median time to follow-up being two to three years after resection. Beta-chain transcripts were consistently detected in greater numbers than alpha-chain transcripts, which likely reflects a higher abundance of beta-chain transcripts. In the raw uncorrected reads, each unique combination of TCR and UMI appeared more than ten times on average. The study quantitatively compared TCR alpha and beta repertoires across multiple tumor regions, matched nontumor lung and blood in non-small cell lung cancer. Nonsynonymous mutation counts, determined by whole-exome sequencing of tumor tissue, were related to TCR repertoire features. Both alpha and beta chains were TCR-sequenced in roughly 200 tumor regions, 64 matched nontumor lung samples and roughly 50 PBMC samples obtained at surgery.

There are 15 amino acids in the CDR3, from cysteine to phenylalanine inclusive. Only the CDR3 DNA stays, 45 bases, in frame from base 1. As encoded in the germline V gene, CDR1 is LGHNA while CDR2 is YNFKEQ. V is reduced by 2 bases and J by 0 bases, leaving a spacing of 7 bases between them. What the study reported, not specific to this receptor: Ubiquitous expanded tumor TCRs were found in blood more often at tumor resection than at routine follow-up. Additional single-cell paired TCR alpha and beta sequencing was considered necessary to confirm, at a functional level, the hypothesis that regional TCRs recognize regional mutations. Comparisons of baseline and follow-up blood repertoires included only around 15 patients.

Sequences were derived from PBMCs, sampled at follow-up. The rearranged segments are TRBV4-2 and TRBJ2-2; too little of a D gene remains to name it. The origin of this receptor is a male donor with early-stage non-small cell lung cancer. The CDR3 amino acid sequence is: CASSQRPSNTGELFF. The nucleotide sequence reads TGTGCCAGCAGCCAAAGGCCCTCGAACACCGGGGAGCTGTTTTTT.